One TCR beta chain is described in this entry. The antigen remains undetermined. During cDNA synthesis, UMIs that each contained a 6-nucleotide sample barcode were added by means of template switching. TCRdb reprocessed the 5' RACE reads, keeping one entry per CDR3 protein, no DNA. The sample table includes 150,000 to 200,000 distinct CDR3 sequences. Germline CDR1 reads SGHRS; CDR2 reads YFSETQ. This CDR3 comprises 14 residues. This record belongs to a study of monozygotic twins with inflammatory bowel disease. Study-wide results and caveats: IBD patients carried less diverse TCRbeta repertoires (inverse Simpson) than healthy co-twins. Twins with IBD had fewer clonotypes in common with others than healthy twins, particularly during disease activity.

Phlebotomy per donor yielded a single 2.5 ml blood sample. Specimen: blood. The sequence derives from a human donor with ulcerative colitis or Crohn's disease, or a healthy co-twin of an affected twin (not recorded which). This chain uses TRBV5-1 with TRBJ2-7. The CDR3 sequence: CASSLPSELREQYF.